The T cell receptor (beta chain) under discussion was sequenced for a study of shared clonotypes between healthy human individuals (dated by TCRdb to 2018 to 2020). Regarding the complete study: A couple of women and three men aged 18 to 49 years were included in the cohort. To estimate repertoire size and how much clonotypes are shared between individuals, the study performed deep sequencing of blood TCR repertoires from about 5 healthy adults. Per donor, leukapheresis produced somewhere between about 0.85 and 9.5 billion PBMCs. Different laboratories and diverse techniques were used to prepare libraries and sequence TCR repertoires, to increase sequencing depth and limit assay-specific biases. Study-wide conclusions, independent of this receptor: Sampling was restricted to blood, and TCR repertoires in tissues likely differ from the TCR repertoires found in blood. Pairwise subsampling led to the expectation that sequencing depth would affect the degree of clonotype sharing among donors. The genetic and exposure-history diversity represented was limited by the small number of donors.

Using the deep immunoSEQ assay, TCR CDR3 regions were amplified from genomic DNA by multiplex PCR. For each cell subset, the extracted genomic DNA was distributed evenly across all wells of several immunoSEQ 96-well plates, and each plate served as one replicate. For unsorted PBMC, each replicate PCR was loaded with roughly 330 ng genomic DNA, equivalent to around 30,000 T cell genomes. Unsorted PBMC genomic DNA was sequenced across ten immunoSEQ deep assay plates. The purified libraries were quantified using a Qubit 3.0 fluorometer, sized with a Bioanalyzer 2100, and then quantified again using the KAPA Library Quantification kit. Every immunoSEQ 96-well plate was sequenced on a separate single-read 150-cycle Illumina NextSeq 550 flow cell. The published analysis was carried out like this. Because the immunoSEQ output included only junctional sequences and no quality scores, the filtering could not be the same as the filtering used for full-length reads. Sequences were annotated with PyIR, a Python wrapper for IgBLAST v1.9, using IMGT germline references to assign V/J genes and CDR3. Reads with weak V/J assignments (E-value above 1e-6), missing CDR3, stop codons, out-of-frame junctions, or ambiguous translated residues were removed. V3J clonotypes were defined as sequences sharing the same inferred V gene, J gene, and CDR3 amino acid sequence. The percentage overlap between two repertoires was calculated by dividing the number of shared unique clonotypes by the size of the smaller repertoire. Richness of each repertoire was evaluated using RTK rarefaction, the Chao1 estimator, and Recon v2.1 estimates of unobserved clonotypes. TCRdb stores this immuneACCESS table with in-frame sequences only. Part of the clones is absent; in the studies checked, under half of the shortfall reflects unresolved V genes, and no reason is known for the rest. The V and J calls and clone size are taken from that table; D and trimming were inferred from the DNA. Across this sample there are a few hundred thousand clones, with roughly four fifths seen only once. The ten largest account for around 12% of the sample.

Healthy HIV-negative adults with no recently reported acute infections or vaccinations were included as donors. Every donor was a Caucasian adult residing in Nashville, Tennessee, USA. For unsorted samples, 75 million to 100 million PBMCs were counted and genomic DNA was extracted with the QIAamp DNA Blood Mini kit. Blood was obtained by leukapheresis, after which PBMCs were separated by Ficoll-Histopaque density gradient centrifugation and cryopreserved in liquid nitrogen vapor phase. A remark on this clone: The target of this receptor is not known. Base qualities are not at hand, and no much larger clone is one base apart.

The germline V gene (reference sequence) provides CDR1 MNHNY and CDR2 SVGAGI. From its cysteine to its phenylalanine, the CDR3 spans 16 amino acids. Of all the DNA, just the CDR3 is kept, 48 bases in frame from base 1. Relative to germline, V is missing 6 bases and J is missing 4 bases, with 7 bases of the junction outside any gene match. This sequence originates from a woman aged 40 to 50 in good health. Some clones in this sample may be carry-over from other donors' samples. The sequence joins TRBV6-6 to TRBJ1-5; TRBD1 aligns with 12 central bases. Sequencing was performed on PBMCs. The nucleotide sequence reads as follows: TGTGCCAGCAGCAGGGGACAGGGGGCTTGGAATCAGCCCCAGCATTTT. The encoded protein is CASSRGQGAWNQPQHF.